This T cell receptor (beta chain) was identified in a study of blood T cell repertoires in COVID-19. The wider study: Acute and convalescent COVID-19 specimens originated in the United States, Italy and Spain. PBMCs, B-cell-depleted T cells, or T cells provided the cDNA or gDNA that made up the material.

Method: immunoSEQ multiplex PCR; TCRdb's copy keeps in-frame clones and lacks some. The sample comprises 80,000 to 100,000 clones, roughly 70% of which are singletons, and 3% to 4.5% rests with the top ten. Germline values: CDR1 MDHEN, CDR2 SYDVKM. The length of the CDR3 is 15 residues. The ends were cut back, 4 bases at V and 6 bases at J, with 18 bases in the middle. The V gene is TRBV28, the J gene TRBJ1-2, with D unclear. The sample comprised peripheral blood. The clonotype was recovered from a man between 65 and 80 years old with COVID-19, enrolled during active disease. Here the CDR3 DNA reads TGTGCCAGCAGTTCAGTCCCTCGGGGAGTGGATGGCTACACCTTC. Encoded protein: CASSSVPRGVDGYTF.